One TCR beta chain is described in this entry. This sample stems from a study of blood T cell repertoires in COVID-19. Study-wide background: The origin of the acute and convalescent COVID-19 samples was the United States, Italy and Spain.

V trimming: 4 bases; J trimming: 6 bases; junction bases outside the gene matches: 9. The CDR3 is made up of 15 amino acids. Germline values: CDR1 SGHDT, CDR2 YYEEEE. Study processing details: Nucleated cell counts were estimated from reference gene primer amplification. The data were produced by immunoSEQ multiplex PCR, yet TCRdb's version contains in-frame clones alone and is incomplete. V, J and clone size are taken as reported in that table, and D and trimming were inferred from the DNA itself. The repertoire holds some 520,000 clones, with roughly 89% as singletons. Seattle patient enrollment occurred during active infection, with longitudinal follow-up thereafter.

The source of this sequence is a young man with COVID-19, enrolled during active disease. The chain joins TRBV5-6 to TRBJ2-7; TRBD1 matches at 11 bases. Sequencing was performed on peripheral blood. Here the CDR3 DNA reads TGTGCCAGCAGCGGTACCGGGACAGGGGGTACCGAGCAGTACTTC. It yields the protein CASSGTGTGGTEQYF.